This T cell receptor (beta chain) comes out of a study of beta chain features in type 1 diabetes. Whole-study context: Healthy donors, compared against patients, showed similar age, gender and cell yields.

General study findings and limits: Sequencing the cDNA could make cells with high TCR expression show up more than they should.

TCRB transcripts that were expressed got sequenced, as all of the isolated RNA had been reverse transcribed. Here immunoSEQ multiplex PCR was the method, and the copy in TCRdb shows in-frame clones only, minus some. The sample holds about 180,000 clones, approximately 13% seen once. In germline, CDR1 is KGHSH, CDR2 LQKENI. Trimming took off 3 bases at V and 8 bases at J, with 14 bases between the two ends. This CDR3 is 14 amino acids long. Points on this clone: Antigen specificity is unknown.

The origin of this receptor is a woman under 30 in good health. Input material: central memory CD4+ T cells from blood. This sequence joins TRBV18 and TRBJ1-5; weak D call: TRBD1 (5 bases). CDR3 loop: CASSPQGVAEPQHF. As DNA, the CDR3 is TGTGCCAGCTCACCTCAGGGTGTGGCGGAGCCCCAGCATTTT.